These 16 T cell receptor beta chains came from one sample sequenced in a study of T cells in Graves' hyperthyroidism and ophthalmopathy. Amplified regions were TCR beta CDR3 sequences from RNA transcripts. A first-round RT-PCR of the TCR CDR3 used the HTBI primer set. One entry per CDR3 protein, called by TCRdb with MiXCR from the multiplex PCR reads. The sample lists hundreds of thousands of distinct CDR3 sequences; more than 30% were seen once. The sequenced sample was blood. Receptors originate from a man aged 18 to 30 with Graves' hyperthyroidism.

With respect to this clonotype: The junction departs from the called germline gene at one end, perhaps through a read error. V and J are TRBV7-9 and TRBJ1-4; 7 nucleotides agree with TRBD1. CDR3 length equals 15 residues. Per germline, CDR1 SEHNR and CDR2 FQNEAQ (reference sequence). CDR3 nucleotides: TGCGCCAGCAGCTTGTCGGGACAGTTTAATGAAAAACTGTTTTTT. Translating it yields CASSLSGQFNEKLFF.

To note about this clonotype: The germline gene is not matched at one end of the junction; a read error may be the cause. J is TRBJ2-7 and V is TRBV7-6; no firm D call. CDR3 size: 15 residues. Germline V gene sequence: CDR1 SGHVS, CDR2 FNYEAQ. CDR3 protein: CASSQEWTESYEQYF. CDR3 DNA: TGCGCCAGCAGCCAAGAATGGACGGAGTCCTACGAGCAGTACTTC.

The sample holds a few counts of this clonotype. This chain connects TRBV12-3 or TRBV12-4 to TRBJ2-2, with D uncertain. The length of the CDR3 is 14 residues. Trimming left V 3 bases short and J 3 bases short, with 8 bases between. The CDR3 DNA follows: TGTGCCAGCAGTTTCACACCATACACCGGGGAGCTGTTTTTT. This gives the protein CASSFTPYTGELFF.

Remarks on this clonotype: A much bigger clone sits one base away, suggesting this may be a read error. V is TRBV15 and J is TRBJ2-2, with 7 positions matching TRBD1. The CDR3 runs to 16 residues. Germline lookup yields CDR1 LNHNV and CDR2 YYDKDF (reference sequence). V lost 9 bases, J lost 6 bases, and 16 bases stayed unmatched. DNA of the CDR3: TGTGCCACGAGGGATCTAGGACAGGAACTAGCCGGGGAGCTGTTTTTT. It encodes CATRDLGQELAGELFF.

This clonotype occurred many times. The DNA for the CDR3 is TGCAGCGTTACTAGCGCCAAAGGATACGAGCAGTACTTC. Translating it yields CSVTSAKGYEQYF. The rearrangement joins TRBV29-1 to TRBJ2-7, with 7 bases that match TRBD2. The CDR3 totals 13 residues. The V segment lost 5 bases and the J segment 4 bases; nucleotides outside the gene matches: 8. Germline CDR1 reads SQVTM; CDR2 reads ANQGSEA.

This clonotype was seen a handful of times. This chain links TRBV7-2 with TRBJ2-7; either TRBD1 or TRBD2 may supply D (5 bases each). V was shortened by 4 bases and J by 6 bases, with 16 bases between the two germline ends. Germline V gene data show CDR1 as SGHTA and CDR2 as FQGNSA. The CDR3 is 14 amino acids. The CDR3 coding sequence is TGTGCCAGCAGCTCCCGGGACCCTCTTTCCGAGCAGTACTTC. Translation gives CASSSRDPLSEQYF.

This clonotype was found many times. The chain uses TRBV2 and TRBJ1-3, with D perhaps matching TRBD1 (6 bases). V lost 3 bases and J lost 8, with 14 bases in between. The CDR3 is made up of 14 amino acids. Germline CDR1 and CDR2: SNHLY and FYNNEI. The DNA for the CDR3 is TGTGCCAGCAGTGATGGGTCAGGGGAGGACACCATATATTTT. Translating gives CASSDGSGEDTIYF.

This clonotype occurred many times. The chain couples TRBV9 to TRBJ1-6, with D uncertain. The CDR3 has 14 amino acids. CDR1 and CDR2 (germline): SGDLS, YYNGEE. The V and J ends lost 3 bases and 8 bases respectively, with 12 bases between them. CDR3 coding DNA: TGTGCCAGCAGCGGAGGAAGCGGGGATTCACCCCTCCACTTT. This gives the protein CASSGGSGDSPLHF.

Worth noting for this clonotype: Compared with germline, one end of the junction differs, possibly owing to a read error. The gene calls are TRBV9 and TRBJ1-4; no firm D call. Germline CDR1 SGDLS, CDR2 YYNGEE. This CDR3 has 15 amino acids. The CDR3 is CASSPIVTTNGKLFF. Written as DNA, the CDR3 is TGTGCCAGCAGTCCTATTGTGACAACTAATGGAAAACTGTTTTTT.

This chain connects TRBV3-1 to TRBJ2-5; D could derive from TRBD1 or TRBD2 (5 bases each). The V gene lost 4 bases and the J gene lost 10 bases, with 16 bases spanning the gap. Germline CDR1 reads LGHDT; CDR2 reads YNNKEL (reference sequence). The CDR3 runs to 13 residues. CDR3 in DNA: TGTGCCAGCAGCCCTCGGGGACCCGGCGACCAGTACTTC. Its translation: CASSPRGPGDQYF.

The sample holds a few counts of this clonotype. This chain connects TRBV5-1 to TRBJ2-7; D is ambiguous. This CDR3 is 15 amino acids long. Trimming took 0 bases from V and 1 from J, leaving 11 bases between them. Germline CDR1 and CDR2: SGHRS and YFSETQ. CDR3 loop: CASSLAVDGSYEQYF. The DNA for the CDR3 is TGCGCCAGCAGCTTGGCCGTGGACGGATCCTACGAGCAGTACTTC.

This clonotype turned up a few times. The CDR3 is CSAGPGNWNYGYTF. The CDR3 DNA sequence: TGCAGTGCTGGACCAGGGAATTGGAACTATGGCTACACCTTC. This chain uses TRBV20-1 with TRBJ1-2; D is perhaps TRBD1 (5 bases). The CDR3 contains 14 residues. The germline gives CDR1 DFQATT, CDR2 SNEGSKA (reference sequence). V was shortened by 5 bases and J by 2 bases, with 15 bases between the two germline ends.

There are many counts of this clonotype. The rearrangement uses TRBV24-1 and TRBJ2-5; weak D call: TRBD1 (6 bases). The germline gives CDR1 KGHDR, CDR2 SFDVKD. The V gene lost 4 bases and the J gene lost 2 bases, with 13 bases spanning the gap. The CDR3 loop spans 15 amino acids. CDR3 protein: CATSDNYREQETQYF. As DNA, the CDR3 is TGTGCCACCAGTGACAACTACAGGGAACAAGAGACCCAGTACTTC.

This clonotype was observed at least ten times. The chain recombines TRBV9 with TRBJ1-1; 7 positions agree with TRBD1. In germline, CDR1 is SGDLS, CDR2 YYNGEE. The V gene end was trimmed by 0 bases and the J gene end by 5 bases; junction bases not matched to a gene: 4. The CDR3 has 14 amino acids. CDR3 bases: TGTGCCAGCAGCGTAGATGGCAGGGGGACTGAAGCTTTCTTT. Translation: CASSVDGRGTEAFF.

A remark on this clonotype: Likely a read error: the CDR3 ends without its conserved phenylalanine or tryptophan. CDR3 nucleotide sequence: TGTGCCAGCAGCTCTCAGAGATTGACTGAAGCTTTCGTT. The encoded protein is CASSSQRLTEAFV. The chain combines TRBV9 with TRBJ1-1, with D unclear. The CDR3 is 13 residues long. Germline V gene sequence: CDR1 SGDLS, CDR2 YYNGEE. V was clipped by 4 bases and J by 5 bases, with 12 bases between them.

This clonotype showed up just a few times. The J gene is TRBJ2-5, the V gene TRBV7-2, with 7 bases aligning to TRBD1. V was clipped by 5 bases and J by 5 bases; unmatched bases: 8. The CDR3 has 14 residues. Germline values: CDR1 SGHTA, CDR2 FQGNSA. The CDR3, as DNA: TGTGCCAGCAGCATTTCAGGGGGATCGGAGACCCAGTACTTC. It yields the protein CASSISGGSETQYF.